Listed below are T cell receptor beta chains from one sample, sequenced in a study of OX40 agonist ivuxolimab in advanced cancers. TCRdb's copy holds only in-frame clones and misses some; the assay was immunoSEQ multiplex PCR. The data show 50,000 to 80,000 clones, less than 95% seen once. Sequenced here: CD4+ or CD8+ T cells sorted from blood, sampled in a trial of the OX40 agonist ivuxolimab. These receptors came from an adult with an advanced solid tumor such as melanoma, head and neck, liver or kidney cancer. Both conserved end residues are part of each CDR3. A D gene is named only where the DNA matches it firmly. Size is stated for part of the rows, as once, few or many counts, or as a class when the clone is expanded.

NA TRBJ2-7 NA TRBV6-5 CASSYSMGGAAYEQYF TGTGCCAGCAGTTACTCGATGGGTGGTGCGGCCTACGAGCAGTACTTC
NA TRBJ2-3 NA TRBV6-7 CGSRDSDTQYF TGTGGCAGCAGGGATTCAGATACGCAGTATTTT
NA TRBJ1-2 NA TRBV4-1 CASSQEWGNNYGYTF TGCGCCAGCAGCCAAGAATGGGGGAACAACTATGGCTACACCTTC
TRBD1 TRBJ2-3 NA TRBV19 CASSPGDRGTDTQYF TGTGCCAGTAGTCCGGGGGACAGGGGGACAGATACGCAGTATTTT
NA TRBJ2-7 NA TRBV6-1 CASSEGAYEQYF TGTGCCAGCAGTGAAGGTGCGTACGAGCAGTACTTC
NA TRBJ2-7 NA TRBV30 CAWATTQGHGEQYF TGTGCCTGGGCAACTACACAGGGTCACGGCGAGCAGTACTTC
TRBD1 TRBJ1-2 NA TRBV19 CASSITQGAAGYTF TGTGCCAGTAGTATAACGCAGGGGGCGGCTGGCTACACCTTC
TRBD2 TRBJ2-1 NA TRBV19 CASSPIAGGPYEQFF TGTGCCAGTAGTCCTATAGCGGGAGGGCCGTATGAGCAGTTCTTC
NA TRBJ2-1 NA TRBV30 CAWRVNEQFF TGTGCCTGGAGGGTCAATGAGCAGTTCTTC
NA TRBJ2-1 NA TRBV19 CASNLSSYNEQFF TGTGCCAGCAACCTAAGCTCCTACAATGAGCAGTTCTTC
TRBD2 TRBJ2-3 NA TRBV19 CASSFLASGSSDTQYF TGTGCCAGTAGTTTCCTGGCTAGCGGGAGCTCAGATACGCAGTATTTT
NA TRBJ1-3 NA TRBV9 CASSVGVGDGNTIYF TGTGCCAGCAGCGTAGGGGTAGGGGATGGAAACACCATATATTTT
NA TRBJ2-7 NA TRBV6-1 CASSPLPGATYEQYF TGTGCCAGCAGTCCCCTCCCCGGGGCGACGTACGAGCAGTACTTC
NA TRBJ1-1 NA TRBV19 CASSPPTRNTEAFF TGTGCCAGTAGTCCCCCCACCAGGAACACTGAAGCTTTCTTT
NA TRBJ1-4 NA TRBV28 CASSLGRNEKLFF TGTGCCAGCAGTTTGGGTCGTAATGAAAAACTGTTTTTT
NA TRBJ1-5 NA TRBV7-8 CASSSQGSNQPQHF TGTGCCAGCAGCTCCCAGGGTAGCAATCAGCCCCAGCATTTT
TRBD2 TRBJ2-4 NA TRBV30 CAWFSGLAGRRYF TGTGCCTGGTTTTCGGGACTAGCGGGAAGGAGGTACTTC
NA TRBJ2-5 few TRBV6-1 CASSPQETQYF TGTGCCAGCAGCCCTCAAGAGACCCAGTACTTC
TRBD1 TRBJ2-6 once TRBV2 CASAGQGSGANVLTF TGTGCCAGCGCTGGACAGGGATCTGGGGCCAACGTCCTGACTTTC
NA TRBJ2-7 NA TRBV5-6 CASSLLGVYEQYF TGTGCCAGCAGCTTATTGGGAGTCTACGAGCAGTACTTC
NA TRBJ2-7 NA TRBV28 CASTRGARSYEQYF TGTGCCAGCACTCGGGGGGCACGATCCTACGAGCAGTACTTC
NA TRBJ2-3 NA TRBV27 CASSFPREHRLKHTQYF TGTGCCAGCAGTTTCCCCCGTGAACACCGTCTCAAGCATACGCAGTATTTT
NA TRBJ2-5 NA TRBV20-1 CSAGEIETQYF TGCAGTGCTGGTGAGATAGAGACCCAGTACTTC
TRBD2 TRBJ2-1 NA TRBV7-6 CASSLVSGRYNEQFF TGTGCCAGCAGCTTAGTTAGCGGGAGATACAATGAGCAGTTCTTC
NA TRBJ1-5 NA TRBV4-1 CASSLTPARGRQPQHF TGCGCCAGCAGCCTAACCCCCGCTAGGGGCCGGCAGCCCCAGCATTTT
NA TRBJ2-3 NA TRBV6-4 CASSDERGDTQYF TGTGCCAGCAGTGACGAACGCGGAGATACGCAGTATTTT
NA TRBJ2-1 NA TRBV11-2 CASSLDAGSTYNEQFF TGTGCCAGCAGCTTAGATGCAGGGTCAACCTACAATGAGCAGTTCTTC
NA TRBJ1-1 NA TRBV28 CASSLVAGSGNTEAFF TGTGCCAGCAGTTTAGTGGCAGGGTCGGGGAACACTGAAGCTTTCTTT
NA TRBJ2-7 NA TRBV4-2 CASSRPLSQLASYEQYF TGTGCCAGCAGCCGCCCCCTTTCTCAGTTAGCGTCCTACGAGCAGTACTTC
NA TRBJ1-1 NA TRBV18 CASSPPQPWAGAFF TGTGCCAGCTCACCACCGCAACCCTGGGCTGGGGCTTTCTTT
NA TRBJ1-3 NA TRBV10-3 CATAGTGNTIYF TGTGCCACCGCAGGTACTGGAAACACCATATATTTT
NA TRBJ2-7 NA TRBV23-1 CASPPKGGTYEQYF TGCGCCAGCCCCCCCAAGGGGGGGACCTACGAGCAGTACTTC
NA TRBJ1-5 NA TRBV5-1 CASSMDGDTNQPQHF TGCGCCAGCAGCATGGACGGGGATACCAATCAGCCCCAGCATTTT
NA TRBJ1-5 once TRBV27 CASSQRRAGTNQPQHF TGTGCCAGCAGTCAACGGCGCGCAGGGACCAATCAGCCCCAGCATTTT
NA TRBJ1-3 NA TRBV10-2 CASSLTPTGGNTIYF TGCGCCAGCAGTCTAACTCCGACGGGAGGAAACACCATATATTTT
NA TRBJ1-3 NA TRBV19 CASSTRGGPLSGNTIYF TGTGCCAGTAGTACTCGGGGAGGGCCACTCTCTGGAAACACCATATATTTT
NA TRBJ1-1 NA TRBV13 CASSLVWAKDMNTEAFF TGTGCCAGCAGCTTAGTGTGGGCCAAGGACATGAACACTGAAGCTTTCTTT